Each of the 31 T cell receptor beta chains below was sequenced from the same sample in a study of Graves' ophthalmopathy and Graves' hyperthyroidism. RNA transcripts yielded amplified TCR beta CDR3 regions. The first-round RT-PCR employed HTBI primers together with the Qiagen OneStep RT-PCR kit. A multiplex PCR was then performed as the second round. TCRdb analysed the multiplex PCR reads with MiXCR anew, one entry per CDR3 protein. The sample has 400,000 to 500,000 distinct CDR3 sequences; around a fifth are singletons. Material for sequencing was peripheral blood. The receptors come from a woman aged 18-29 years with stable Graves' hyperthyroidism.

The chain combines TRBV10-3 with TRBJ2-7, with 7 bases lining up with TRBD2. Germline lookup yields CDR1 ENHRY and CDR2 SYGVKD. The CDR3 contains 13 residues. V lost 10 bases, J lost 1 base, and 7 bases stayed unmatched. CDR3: CATQRDSSYEQYF. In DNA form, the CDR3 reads TGTGCCACGCAGCGGGATAGTTCCTACGAGCAGTACTTC.

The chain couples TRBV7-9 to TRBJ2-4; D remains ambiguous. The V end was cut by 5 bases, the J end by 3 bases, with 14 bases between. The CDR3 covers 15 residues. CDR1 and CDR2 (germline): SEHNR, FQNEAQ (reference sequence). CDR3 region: CASSDMGGNKNIQYF. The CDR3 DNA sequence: TGTGCCAGCAGCGACATGGGCGGAAACAAAAACATTCAGTACTTC.

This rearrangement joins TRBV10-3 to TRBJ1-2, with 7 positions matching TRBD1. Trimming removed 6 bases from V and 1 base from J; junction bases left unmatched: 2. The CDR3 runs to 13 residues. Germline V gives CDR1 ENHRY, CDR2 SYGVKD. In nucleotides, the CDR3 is TGTGCCATCAGGGGGACAGATAACTATGGCTACACCTTC. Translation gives CAIRGTDNYGYTF.

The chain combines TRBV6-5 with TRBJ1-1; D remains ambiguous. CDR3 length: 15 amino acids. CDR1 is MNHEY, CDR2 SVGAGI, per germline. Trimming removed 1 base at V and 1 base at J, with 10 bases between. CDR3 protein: CASSYFGFPNTEAFF. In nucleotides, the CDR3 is TGTGCCAGCAGTTACTTTGGTTTCCCGAACACTGAAGCTTTCTTT.

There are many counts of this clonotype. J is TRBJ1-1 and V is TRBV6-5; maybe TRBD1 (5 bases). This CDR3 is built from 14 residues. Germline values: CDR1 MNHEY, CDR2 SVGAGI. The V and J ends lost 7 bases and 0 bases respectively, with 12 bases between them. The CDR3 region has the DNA TGTGCCAGCAAGTCGGCAGGGATGAACACTGAAGCTTTCTTT. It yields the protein CASKSAGMNTEAFF.

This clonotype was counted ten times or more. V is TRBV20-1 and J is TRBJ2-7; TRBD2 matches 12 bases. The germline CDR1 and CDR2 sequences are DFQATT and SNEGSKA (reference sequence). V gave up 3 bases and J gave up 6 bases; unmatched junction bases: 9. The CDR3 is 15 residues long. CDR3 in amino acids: CSASNPLAGGREQYF. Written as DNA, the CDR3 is TGCAGTGCTAGTAATCCCCTAGCGGGAGGGCGCGAGCAGTACTTC.

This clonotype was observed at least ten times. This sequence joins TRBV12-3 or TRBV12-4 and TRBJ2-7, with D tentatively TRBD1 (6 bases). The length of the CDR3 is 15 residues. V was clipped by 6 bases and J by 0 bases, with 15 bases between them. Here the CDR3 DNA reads TGTGCCAGCAGCCCCCAGGGGTCAGTCTCCTACGAGCAGTACTTC. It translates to CASSPQGSVSYEQYF.

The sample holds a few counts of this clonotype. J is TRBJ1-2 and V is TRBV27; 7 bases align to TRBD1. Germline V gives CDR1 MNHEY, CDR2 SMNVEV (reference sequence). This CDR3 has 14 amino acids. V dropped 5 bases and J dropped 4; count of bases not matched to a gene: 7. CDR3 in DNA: TGTGCCAGCAGTGCTTCAGGGGGTTTCTATGGCTACACCTTC. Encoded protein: CASSASGGFYGYTF.

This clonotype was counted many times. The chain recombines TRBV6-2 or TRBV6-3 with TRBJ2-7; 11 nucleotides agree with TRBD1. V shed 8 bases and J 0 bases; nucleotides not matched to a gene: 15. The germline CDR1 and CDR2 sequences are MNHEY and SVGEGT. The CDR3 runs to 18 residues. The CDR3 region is CASPKGQGAIINSYEQYF. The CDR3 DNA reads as TGTGCCAGCCCAAAAGGACAGGGGGCCATTATAAACTCCTACGAGCAGTACTTC.

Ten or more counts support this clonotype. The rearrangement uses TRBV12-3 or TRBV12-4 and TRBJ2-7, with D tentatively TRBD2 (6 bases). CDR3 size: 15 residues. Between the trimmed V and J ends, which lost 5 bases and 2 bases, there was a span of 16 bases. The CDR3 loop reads CASSPRLVRAYEQYF. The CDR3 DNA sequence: TGTGCCAGCAGTCCCCGACTAGTAAGGGCCTACGAGCAGTACTTC.

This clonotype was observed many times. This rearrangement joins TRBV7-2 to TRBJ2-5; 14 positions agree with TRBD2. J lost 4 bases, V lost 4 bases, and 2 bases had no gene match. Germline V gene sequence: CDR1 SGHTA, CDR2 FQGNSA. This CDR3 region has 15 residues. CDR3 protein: CASSWTSGRTETQYF. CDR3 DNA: TGTGCCAGCAGCTGGACTAGCGGGAGGACAGAGACCCAGTACTTC.

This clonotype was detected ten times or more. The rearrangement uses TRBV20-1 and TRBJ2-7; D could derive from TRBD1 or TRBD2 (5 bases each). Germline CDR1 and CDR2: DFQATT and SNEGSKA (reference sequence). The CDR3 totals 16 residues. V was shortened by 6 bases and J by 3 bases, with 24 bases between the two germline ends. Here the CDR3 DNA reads TGCAGTGCGCACTCCCCCAGGGCAGGGAGTCGCTACGAGCAGTACTTC. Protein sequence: CSAHSPRAGSRYEQYF.

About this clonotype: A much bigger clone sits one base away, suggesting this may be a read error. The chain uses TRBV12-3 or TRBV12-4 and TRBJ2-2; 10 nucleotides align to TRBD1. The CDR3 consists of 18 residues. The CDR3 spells CASRGPGTGDLNTGGLFF. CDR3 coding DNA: TGTGCCAGCAGAGGTCCCGGGACAGGGGACCTGAACACCGGGGGGCTGTTTTTT.

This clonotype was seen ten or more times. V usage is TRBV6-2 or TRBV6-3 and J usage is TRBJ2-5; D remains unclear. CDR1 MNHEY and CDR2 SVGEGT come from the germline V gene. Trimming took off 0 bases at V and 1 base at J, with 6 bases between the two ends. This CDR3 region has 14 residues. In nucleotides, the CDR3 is TGTGCCAGCAGTTACTCTGAGATCCAAGAGACCCAGTACTTC. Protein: CASSYSEIQETQYF.

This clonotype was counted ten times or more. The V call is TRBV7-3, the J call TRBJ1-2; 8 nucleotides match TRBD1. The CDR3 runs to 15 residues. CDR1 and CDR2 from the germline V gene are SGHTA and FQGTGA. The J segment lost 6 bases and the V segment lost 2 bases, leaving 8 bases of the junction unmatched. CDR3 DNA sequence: TGTGCCAGCAGCTTAGCAGGGGGCCTAGGTGATGGCTACACCTTC. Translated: CASSLAGGLGDGYTF.

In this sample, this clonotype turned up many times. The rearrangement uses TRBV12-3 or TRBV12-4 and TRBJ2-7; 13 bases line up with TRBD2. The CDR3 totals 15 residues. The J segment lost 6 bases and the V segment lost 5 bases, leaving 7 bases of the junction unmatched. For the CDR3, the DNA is TGTGCCAGCAGTCCCCGGACTAGCGGGAGCTTCGAGCAGTACTTC. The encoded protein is CASSPRTSGSFEQYF.

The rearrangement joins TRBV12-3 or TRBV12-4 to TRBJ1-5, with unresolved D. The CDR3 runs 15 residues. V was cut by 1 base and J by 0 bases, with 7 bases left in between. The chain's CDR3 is CASSLGADSNQPQHF. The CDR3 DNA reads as TGTGCCAGCAGTTTAGGAGCGGATAGCAATCAGCCCCAGCATTTT.

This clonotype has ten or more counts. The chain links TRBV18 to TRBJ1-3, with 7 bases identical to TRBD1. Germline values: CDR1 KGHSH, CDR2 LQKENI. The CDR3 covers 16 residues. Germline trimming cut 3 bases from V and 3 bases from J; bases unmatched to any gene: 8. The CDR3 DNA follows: TGTGCCAGCTCACCTAACGCCGGGACAGATGGAAACACCATATATTTT. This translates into CASSPNAGTDGNTIYF.

The CDR3 loop is CASSFGSQGANTEAFF. The DNA of the CDR3 is TGTGCCAGCAGTTTTGGGTCTCAGGGGGCAAACACTGAAGCTTTCTTT. The rearrangement joins TRBV12-3 or TRBV12-4 to TRBJ1-1; TRBD1 matches at 8 bases. V shed 3 bases, J shed 2 bases, and the junction held 8 bases outside the gene matches. The CDR3 has 16 residues.

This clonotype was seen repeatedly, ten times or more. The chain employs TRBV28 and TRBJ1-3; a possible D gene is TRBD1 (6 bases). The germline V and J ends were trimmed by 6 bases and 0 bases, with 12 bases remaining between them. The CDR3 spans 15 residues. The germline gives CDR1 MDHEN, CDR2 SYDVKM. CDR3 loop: CASSAGVSSGNTIYF. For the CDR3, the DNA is TGTGCCAGCAGCGCAGGGGTGAGCTCTGGAAACACCATATATTTT.

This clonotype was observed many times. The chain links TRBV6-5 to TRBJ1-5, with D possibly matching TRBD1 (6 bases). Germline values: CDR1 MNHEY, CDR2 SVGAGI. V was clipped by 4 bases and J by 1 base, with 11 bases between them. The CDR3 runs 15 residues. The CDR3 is CASSSNGQSNQPQHF. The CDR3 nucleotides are TGTGCCAGCAGTTCCAACGGACAGAGCAATCAGCCCCAGCATTTT.

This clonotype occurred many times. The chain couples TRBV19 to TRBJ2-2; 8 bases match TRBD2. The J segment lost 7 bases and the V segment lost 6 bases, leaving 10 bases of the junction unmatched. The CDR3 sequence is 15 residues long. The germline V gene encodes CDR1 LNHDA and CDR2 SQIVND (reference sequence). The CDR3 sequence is CASRTKAGVIGELFF. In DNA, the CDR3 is TGTGCCAGTAGAACGAAAGCGGGAGTGATCGGGGAGCTGTTTTTT.

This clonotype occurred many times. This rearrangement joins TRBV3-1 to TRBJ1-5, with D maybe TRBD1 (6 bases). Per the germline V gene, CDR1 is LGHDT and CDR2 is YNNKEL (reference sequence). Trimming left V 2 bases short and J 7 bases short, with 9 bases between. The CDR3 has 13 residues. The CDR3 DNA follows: TGTGCCAGCAGCCAACTAACAGGGCAGCCCCAGCATTTT. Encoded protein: CASSQLTGQPQHF. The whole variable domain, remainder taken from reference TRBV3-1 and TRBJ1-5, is DTAVSQTPKYLVTQMGNDKSIKCEQNLGHDTMYWYKQDSKKFLKIMFSYNNKELIINETVPNRFSPKSPDKAHLNLHINSLELGDSAVYFCASSQLTGQPQHFGDGTRLSIL.

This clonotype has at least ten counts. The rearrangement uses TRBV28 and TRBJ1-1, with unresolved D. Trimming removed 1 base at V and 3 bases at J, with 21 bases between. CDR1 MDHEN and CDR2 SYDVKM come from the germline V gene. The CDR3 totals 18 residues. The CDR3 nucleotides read TGTGCCAGCAGTTTATATATCCGGCTAGGGCGCCCGGACACTGAAGCTTTCTTT. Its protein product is CASSLYIRLGRPDTEAFF.

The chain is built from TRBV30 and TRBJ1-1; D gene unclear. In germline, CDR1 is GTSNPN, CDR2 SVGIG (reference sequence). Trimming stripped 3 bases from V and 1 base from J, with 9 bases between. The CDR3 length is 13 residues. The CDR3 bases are TGTGCCTGGAGCTATGACAAGAACACTGAAGCTTTCTTT. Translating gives CAWSYDKNTEAFF.

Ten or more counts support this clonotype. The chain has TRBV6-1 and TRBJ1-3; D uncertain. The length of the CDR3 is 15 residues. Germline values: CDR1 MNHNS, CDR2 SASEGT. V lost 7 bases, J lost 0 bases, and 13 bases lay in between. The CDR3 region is CASIGSRNSGNTIYF. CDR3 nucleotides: TGTGCCAGCATAGGCTCCCGAAACTCTGGAAACACCATATATTTT.

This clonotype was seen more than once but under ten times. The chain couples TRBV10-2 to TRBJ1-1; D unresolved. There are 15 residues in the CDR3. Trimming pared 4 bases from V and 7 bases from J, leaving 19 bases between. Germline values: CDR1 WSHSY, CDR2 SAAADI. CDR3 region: CASSGPGPRALEAFF. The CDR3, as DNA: TGCGCCAGCAGTGGTCCCGGGCCTCGGGCCCTTGAAGCTTTCTTT.

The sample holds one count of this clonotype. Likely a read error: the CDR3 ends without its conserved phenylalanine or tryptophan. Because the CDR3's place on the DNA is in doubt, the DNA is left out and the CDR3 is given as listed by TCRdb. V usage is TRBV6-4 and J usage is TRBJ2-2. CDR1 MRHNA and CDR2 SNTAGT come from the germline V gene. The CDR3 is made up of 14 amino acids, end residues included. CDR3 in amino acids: CASSDALDTGELCL.

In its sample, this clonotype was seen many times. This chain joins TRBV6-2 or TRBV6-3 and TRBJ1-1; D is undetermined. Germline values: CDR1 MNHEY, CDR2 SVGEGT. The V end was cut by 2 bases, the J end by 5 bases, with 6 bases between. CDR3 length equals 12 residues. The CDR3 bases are TGTGCCAGCAGTTACCTTCGGACTGAAGCTTTCTTT. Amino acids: CASSYLRTEAFF.

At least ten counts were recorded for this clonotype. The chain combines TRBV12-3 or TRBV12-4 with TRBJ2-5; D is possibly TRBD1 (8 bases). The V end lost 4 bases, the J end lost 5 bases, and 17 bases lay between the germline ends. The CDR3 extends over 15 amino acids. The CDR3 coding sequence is TGTGCCAGCAGTTCACACGGACAGGGAGGGGAGACCCAGTACTTC. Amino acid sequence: CASSSHGQGGETQYF.

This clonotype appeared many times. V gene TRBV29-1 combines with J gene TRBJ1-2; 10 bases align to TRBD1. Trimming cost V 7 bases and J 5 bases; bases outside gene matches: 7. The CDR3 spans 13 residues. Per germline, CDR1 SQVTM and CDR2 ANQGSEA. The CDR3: CSALTGGGYGYTF. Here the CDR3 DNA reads TGCAGCGCCCTGACAGGGGGCGGTTATGGCTACACCTTC.